This TCR beta chain came from a study of shared clonotypes between healthy human individuals (dated by TCRdb to about 2020). For the study in its entirety: The cohort comprised a couple of women and a few men aged 18 to 49 years. Between about 0.94 and 8.9 billion PBMCs per donor were obtained by leukapheresis. To increase sequencing depth and limit assay-specific biases, different laboratories used diverse techniques to prepare libraries and sequence TCR repertoires. To estimate repertoire size and how much clonotypes are shared between individuals, the study performed deep sequencing of blood TCR repertoires from roughly five healthy adults. What the authors observed across the whole study: Pairwise subsampling indicated that sequencing depth was expected to affect the degree of clonotype sharing among donors. Because the study included a small number of donors, the genetic and exposure-history diversity represented was limited. Sampling was limited to blood, and TCR repertoires in tissue likely differ from TCR repertoires in blood.

Healthy HIV-negative adults with no recently reported acute infections or vaccinations were included as donors. All donors were Caucasian adults living in Nashville, Tennessee, USA. For unsorted samples, about 90 million PBMCs were counted and genomic DNA was extracted with the QIAamp DNA Blood Mini kit. Blood was obtained by leukapheresis, after which PBMCs were separated by Ficoll-Histopaque density gradient centrifugation and cryopreserved in liquid nitrogen vapor phase. Of note for this clone: Its antigen remains unidentified. It has no much larger one-base neighbor in the sample; base qualities were not kept.

TCR CDR3 regions were amplified from genomic DNA by multiplex PCR using the deep immunoSEQ assay. Extracted genomic DNA from each cell subset was spread evenly across all wells of several immunoSEQ 96-well plates, with each plate serving as a replicate. For unsorted PBMC, around 310 ng of genomic DNA, equivalent to approximately 30,000 T cell genomes, went into each replicate PCR. Ten immunoSEQ deep assay plates were used to sequence the unsorted PBMC genomic DNA. Purified libraries were quantified with a Qubit 3.0 fluorometer, sized on a Bioanalyzer 2100, and re-quantified with the KAPA Library Quantification kit. Each immunoSEQ 96-well plate was sequenced on its own single-read 150-cycle Illumina NextSeq 550 flow cell. The published analysis was carried out like this. The immunoSEQ output contained only junctional sequences without quality scores, so filtering could not match that applied to full-length reads. Sequences were annotated with PyIR, a Python wrapper for IgBLAST v1.9, and V/J genes and CDR3 were assigned using IMGT germline references. Reads were filtered out if the reads had weak V/J assignments (E-value above 1e-6), no CDR3, stop codons, out-of-frame junctions, or ambiguous translated residues. V3J clonotypes were defined by identical inferred V gene, J gene, and CDR3 amino acid sequence. Percentage overlap between repertoires was calculated by dividing the number of shared unique clonotypes by the size of the smaller repertoire. RTK rarefaction, the Chao1 estimator, and Recon v2.1 estimates of unobserved clonotypes were used to assess repertoire richness. TCRdb took this table from immuneACCESS and kept in-frame rearrangements with V and J called. Such tables lack part of the clones; where checked against another copy, unresolved V genes explain under half of the gap, and the rest is unexplained. The D gene and trimming were derived from the DNA, and the V and J assignments and clone size from that table. The sample includes some 530,000 clones, with about 84% observed a single time. The top ten hold over 9.5% of the sample.

This receptor was taken from a woman aged 40 to 49 in good health. Some clones in this sample may be carry-over from other donors' samples. The sequenced material came from PBMCs.

The CDR3 reads CATEDRRNSNQPQHF. The DNA is TGTGCCACAGAAGACAGACGGAATAGCAATCAGCCCCAGCATTTT. This receptor chain uses TRBV19 and TRBJ1-5; a weak D assignment points to TRBD1 (5 bases agree). The cysteine opens and the phenylalanine closes a CDR3 of 15 amino acids. The sequence is cut down to CDR3 DNA, 45 bases in frame from base 1. The V and J ends are trimmed by 10 bases and 0 bases, leaving 16 bases between them. Taken from the germline V gene (reference sequence), the CDR1 and CDR2 loops are LNHDA and SQIVND. Supplemented by the reference TRBV19 and TRBJ1-5 proteins around the CDR3, the complete variable domain is DGGITQSPKYLFRKEGQNVTLSCEQNLNHDAMYWYRQDPGQGLRLIYYSQIVNDFQKGDIAEGYSVSREKKESFPLTVTSAQKNPTAFYLCATEDRRNSNQPQHFGDGTRLSIL.